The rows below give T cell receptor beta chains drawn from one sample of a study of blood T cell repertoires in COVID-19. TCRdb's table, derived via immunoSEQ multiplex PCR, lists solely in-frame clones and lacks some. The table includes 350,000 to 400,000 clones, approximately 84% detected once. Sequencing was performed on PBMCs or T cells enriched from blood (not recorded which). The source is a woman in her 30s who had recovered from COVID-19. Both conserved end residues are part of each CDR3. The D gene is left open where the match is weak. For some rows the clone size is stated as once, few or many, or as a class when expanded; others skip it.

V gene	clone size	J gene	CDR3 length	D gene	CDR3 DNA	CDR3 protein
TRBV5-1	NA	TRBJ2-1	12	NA	TGCGCCAGCAGACCTGGGGGCGACGAGCAGTTCTTC	CASRPGGDEQFF
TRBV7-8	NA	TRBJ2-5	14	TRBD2	TGTGCCAGCAGTTCCCTAGCGGGGGGAGAGACCCAGTACTTC	CASSSLAGGETQYF
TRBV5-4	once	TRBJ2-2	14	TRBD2	TGTGCCAGCAGCTTGACTAGCGGGGGCGGGGAGCTGTTTTTT	CASSLTSGGGELFF
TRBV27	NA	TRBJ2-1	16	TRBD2	TGTGCCAGCAGTTCCCTGGGACTAGCGGGAGCGAATGAGCAGTTCTTC	CASSSLGLAGANEQFF
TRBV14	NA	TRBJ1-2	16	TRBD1	TGTGCCAGCAGCGCTAGACCGGACAGGGGATATTATGGCTACACCTTC	CASSARPDRGYYGYTF
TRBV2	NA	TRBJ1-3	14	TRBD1	TGTGCCAGCAGGGGGGGACAGTCTGGAAACACCATATATTTT	CASRGGQSGNTIYF
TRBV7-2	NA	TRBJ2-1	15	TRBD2	TGTGCCAGCAGCTTCGATCCGGGACTAGCGGGAGGGCAGTTCTTC	CASSFDPGLAGGQFF
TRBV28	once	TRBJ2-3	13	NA	TGTGCCACGGGGGGACACCTCACAGATACGCAGTATTTT	CATGGHLTDTQYF
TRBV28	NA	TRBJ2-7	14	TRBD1	TGTGCCAGCAGTTTTTTTGTCAACCGGGACAGACCTTACTTC	CASSFFVNRDRPYF
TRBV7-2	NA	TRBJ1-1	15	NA	TGTGCCAGCAGCTCACAGACAGGAGGGAACACTGAAGCTTTCTTT	CASSSQTGGNTEAFF
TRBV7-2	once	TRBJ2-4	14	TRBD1	TGTGCCAGCAGCTCCGGACAGGGATTGGACATTCAGTACTTC	CASSSGQGLDIQYF
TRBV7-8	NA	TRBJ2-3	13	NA	TGTGCCAGCAGCTTAGCGCGGACAGATACGCAGTATTTT	CASSLARTDTQYF
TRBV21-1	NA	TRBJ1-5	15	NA	TGTGCCAGCCGGGACAGGGGGTCGTGCAATCAGCCCCAGCATTTT	CASRDRGSCNQPQHF
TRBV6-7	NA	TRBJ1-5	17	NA	TGTGCCAGCAGTTACCCAGGCTTACACGCGAGCAATCAGCCCCAGCATTTT	CASSYPGLHASNQPQHF
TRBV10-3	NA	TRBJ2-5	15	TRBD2	TGTGCCATCAGTGAAGGCGGGGGAGCCGCCGAGACCCAGTACTTC	CAISEGGGAAETQYF
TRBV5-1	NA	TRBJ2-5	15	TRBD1	TGCGCCAGCAGCCCCCGGACAGGGGGCGGAGAGACCCAGTACTTC	CASSPRTGGGETQYF
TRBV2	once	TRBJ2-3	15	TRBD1	TGTGCCAGCAGTGAAGACAGGGGGGAGACAGATACGCAGTATTTT	CASSEDRGETDTQYF
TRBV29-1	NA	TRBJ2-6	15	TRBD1	TGCAGCGTGGGACAGGGTGTTGCTGGGGCCAACGTCCTGACTTTC	CSVGQGVAGANVLTF
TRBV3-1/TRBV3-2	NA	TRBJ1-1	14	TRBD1	TGTGCCAGCAGCCTCCGACAGGGCGGCACTGAAGCTTTCTTT	CASSLRQGGTEAFF
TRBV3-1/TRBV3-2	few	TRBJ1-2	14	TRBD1	TGTGCCAGCAGCCTCCTGACAGGGAATAATGGCTACACCTTC	CASSLLTGNNGYTF
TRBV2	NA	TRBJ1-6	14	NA	TGTGCCAGCGGGTACAGGGATCAGAATTCACCCCTCCACTTT	CASGYRDQNSPLHF
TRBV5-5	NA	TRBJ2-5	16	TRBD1	TGTGCCAGCAGTCTTTTTCTATCGACAGGGATGGAGACCCAGTACTTC	CASSLFLSTGMETQYF
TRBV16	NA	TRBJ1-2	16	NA	TGTGCCAGCAGCCCAATGTGGCAGGGGAAGGGCTATGGCTACACCTTC	CASSPMWQGKGYGYTF
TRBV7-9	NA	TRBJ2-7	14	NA	TGTGCCAGCAGCCCACCCTCGGGGTCCTACGAGCAGTACTTC	CASSPPSGSYEQYF
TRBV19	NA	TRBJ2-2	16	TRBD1	TGTGCCAGTAGTATAGGCTGGACAGGGAACACCGGGGAGCTGTTTTTT	CASSIGWTGNTGELFF
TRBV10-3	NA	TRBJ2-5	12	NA	TGTGCCATCAGTCAGCTCGGGGAGACCCAGTACTTC	CAISQLGETQYF
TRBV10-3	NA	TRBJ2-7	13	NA	TGTGCCATACAGGGTGTGGGGTCCTACGAGCAGTACTTC	CAIQGVGSYEQYF
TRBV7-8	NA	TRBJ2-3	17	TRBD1	TGTGCCAGCAGTCGTTCTCCAGGGGGCTCCTGGACAGATACGCAGTATTTT	CASSRSPGGSWTDTQYF
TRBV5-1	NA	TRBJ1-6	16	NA	TGCGCCAGCAGCCTGCTCTCGACAGAGAATAATTCACCCCTCCACTTT	CASSLLSTENNSPLHF